Sequencing of this T cell receptor (beta chain) was carried out in a study of blood T cell repertoires in COVID-19. Profiling relied on immunoSEQ multiplex PCR, and the TCRdb table lists in-frame clones only, not all of them. The sample records some 71,000 clones, nearly 90% being singletons. The V gene end was trimmed by 5 bases and the J gene end by 4 bases; junction bases not matched to a gene: 20. The CDR3 consists of 18 residues. Germline CDR1 reads LNHDA; CDR2 reads SQIVND (reference sequence). This clone was observed a few times. Material for sequencing was peripheral blood. The TCR was taken from a man over 45 with acute or convalescent COVID-19. The chain is built from TRBV19 and TRBJ2-7; 7 bases are shared with TRBD2. CDR3 nucleotide sequence: TGTGCCAGTAGTGTTAGAGCGGGGCAAGGCCCGACACCTTACGAGCAGTACTTC. This translates into CASSVRAGQGPTPYEQYF.